The sequence of this T cell receptor beta chain was determined in a study of cytomegalovirus exposure and HLA in healthy donors. Notes on the study in general: For most subjects, TCR beta sequences were reported to predict HLA-A and HLA-B alleles with accuracy. The authors later linked a missense DCLRE1C variant to TCR beta V- and J-gene trimming. Most CMV-associated TCR beta chains were later found to appear HLA-restricted. Prior analysis indicated that the majority of TCR beta V segments exhibited productivity approximately 87% or approximately 30% of the time.

CDR1 LNHNV and CDR2 YYDKDF come from the germline V gene (reference sequence). This CDR3 has 12 amino acids. Losses at the gene ends were 3 bases for V and 12 bases for J; bases not matched to a gene: 5. To note about this clone: The antigen remains undetermined.

Primers included in the PCR were 60 Vbeta and 13 Jbeta primers. The assay was immunoSEQ multiplex PCR, and TCRdb's table has in-frame clones only and misses some. The table includes about 140,000 clones, about 75% detected once. Sequenced input: PBMCs. The V gene is TRBV15, the J gene TRBJ1-1; 9 bases match TRBD1. The sequence came from a woman in her 30s in good health and CMV-seronegative. CDR3: CATSSGQGPSFF. In nucleotides, the CDR3 is TGTGCCACCAGCAGTGGACAGGGGCCCTCTTTCTTT.